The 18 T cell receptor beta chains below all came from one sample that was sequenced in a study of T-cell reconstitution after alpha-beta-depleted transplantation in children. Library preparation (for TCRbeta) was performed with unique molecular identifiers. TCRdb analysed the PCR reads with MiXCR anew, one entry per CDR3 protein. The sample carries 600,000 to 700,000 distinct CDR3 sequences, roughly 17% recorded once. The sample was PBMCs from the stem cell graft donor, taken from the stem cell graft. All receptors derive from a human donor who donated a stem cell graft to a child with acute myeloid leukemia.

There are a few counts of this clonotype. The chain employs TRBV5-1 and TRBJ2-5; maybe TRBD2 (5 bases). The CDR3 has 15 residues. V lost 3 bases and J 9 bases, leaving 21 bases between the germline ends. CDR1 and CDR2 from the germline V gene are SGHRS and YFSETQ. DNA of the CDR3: TGCGCCAGCAGCTCCGACGGTGGCGGGCCAAGGGCCCAGTACTTC. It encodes CASSSDGGGPRAQYF. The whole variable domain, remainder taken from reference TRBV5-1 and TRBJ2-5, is KAGVTQTPRYLIKTRGQQVTLSCSPISGHRSVSWYQQTPGQGLQFLFEYFSETQRNKGNFPGRFSGRQFSNSRSEMNVSTLELGDSALYLCASSSDGGGPRAQYFGPGTRLLVL.

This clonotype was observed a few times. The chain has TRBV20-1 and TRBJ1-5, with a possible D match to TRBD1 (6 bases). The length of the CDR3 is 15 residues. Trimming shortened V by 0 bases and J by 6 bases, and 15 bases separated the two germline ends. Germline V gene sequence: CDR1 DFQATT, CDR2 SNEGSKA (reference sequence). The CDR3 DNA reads TGCAGTGCTAGAGACGACGGGGGCGTCAGTCAGCCCCAGCATTTT. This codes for CSARDDGGVSQPQHF.

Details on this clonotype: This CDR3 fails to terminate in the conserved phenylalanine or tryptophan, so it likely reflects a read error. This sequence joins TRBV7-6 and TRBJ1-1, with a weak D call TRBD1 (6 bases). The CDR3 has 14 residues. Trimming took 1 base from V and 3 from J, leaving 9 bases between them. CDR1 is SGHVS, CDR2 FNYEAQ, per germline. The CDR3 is CASSLESGDTEAFV. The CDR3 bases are TGTGCCAGCAGCTTAGAATCAGGGGACACTGAAGCTTTCGTT.

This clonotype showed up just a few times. CDR3 protein: CASSFGGATYNEQFF. CDR3 DNA sequence: TGTGCCAGCAGCTTTGGGGGGGCCACCTACAATGAGCAGTTCTTC. This rearrangement joins TRBV7-2 to TRBJ2-1; perhaps TRBD2 as D (7 bases). This CDR3 has 15 amino acids. Germline lookup yields CDR1 SGHTA and CDR2 FQGNSA. Trimming left V 3 bases short and J 2 bases short, with 11 bases between.

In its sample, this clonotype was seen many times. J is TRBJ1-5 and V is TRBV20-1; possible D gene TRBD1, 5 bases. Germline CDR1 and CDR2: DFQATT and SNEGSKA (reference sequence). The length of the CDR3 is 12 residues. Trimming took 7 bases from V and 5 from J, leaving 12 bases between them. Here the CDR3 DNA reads TGCAGTGTCTCAGGGCCTGATCAGCCCCAGCATTTT. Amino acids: CSVSGPDQPQHF.

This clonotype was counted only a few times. DNA for the CDR3: TGTGCCAGCAGCTATCTAGGCAGGATCTATGGCTACACCTTC. It is translated as CASSYLGRIYGYTF. The chain couples TRBV7-2 to TRBJ1-2, with unresolved D. Trimming took 4 bases from V and 4 from J, leaving 13 bases between them. The germline gives CDR1 SGHTA, CDR2 FQGNSA. The CDR3 runs to 14 residues.

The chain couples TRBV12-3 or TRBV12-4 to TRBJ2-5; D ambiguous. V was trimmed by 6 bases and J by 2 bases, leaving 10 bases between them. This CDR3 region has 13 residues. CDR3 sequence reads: CASRGLLQETQYF. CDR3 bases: TGTGCCAGCAGGGGCCTCCTTCAAGAGACCCAGTACTTC.

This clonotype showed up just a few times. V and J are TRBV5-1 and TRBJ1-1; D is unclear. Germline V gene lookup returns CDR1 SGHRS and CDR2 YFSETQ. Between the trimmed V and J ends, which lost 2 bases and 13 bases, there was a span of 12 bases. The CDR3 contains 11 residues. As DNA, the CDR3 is TGCGCCAGCAGCTTCGGAGGGATGGATTTCTTT. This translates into CASSFGGMDFF.

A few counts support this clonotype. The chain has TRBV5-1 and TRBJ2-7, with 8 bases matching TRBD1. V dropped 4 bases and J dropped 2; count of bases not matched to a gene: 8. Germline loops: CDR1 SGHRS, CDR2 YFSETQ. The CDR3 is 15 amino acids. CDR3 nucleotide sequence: TGCGCCAGCAGCCATCCGACAGGGGAAGCCTACGAGCAGTACTTC. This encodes CASSHPTGEAYEQYF.

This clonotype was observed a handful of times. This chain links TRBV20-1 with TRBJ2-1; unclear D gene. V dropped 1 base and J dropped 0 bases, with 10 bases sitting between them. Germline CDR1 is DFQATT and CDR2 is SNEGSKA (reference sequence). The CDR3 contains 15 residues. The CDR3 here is CSARGIYDSYNEQFF. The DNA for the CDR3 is TGCAGTGCTAGAGGGATTTACGACTCCTACAATGAGCAGTTCTTC.

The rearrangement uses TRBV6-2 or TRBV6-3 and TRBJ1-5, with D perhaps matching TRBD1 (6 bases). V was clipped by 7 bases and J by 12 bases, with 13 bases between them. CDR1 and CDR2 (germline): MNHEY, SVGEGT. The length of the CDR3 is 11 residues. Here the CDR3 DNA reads TGTGCCAGCACCAACTCAGGGGTCCAGCATTTT. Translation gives CASTNSGVQHF.

The CDR3 region has the DNA TGTGCCTGGAGTCTTCACGGGACACTGGCTTTCTTT. This translates into CAWSLHGTLAFF. The chain links TRBV30 to TRBJ1-1, with a weak D call TRBD1 (6 bases). V was trimmed by 2 bases and J by 11 bases, leaving 15 bases between them. Per the germline V gene, CDR1 is GTSNPN and CDR2 is SVGIG (reference sequence). This CDR3 region has 12 residues.

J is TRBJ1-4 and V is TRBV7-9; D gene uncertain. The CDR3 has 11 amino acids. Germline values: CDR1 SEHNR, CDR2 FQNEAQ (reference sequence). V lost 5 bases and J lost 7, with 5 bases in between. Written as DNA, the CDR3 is TGTGCCAGCAGCAATGGTGAAAAACTGTTTTTT. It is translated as CASSNGEKLFF.

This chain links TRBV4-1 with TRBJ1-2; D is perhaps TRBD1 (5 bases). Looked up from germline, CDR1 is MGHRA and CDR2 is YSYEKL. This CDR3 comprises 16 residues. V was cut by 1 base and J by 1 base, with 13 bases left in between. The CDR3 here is CASSQASAGINYGYTF. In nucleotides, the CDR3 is TGCGCCAGCAGCCAAGCATCGGCAGGGATTAACTATGGCTACACCTTC.

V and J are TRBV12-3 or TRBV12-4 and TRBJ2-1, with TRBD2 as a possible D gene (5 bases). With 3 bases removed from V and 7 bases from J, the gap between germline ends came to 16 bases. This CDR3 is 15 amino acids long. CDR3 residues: CASSLPGFGLNEQFF. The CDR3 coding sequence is TGTGCCAGCAGTTTGCCGGGATTCGGCCTAAATGAGCAGTTCTTC.

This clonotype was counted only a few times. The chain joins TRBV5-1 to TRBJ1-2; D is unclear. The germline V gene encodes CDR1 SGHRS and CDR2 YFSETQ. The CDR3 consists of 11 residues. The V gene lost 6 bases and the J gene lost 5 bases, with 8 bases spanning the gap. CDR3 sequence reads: CASKGEYGYTF. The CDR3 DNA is TGCGCCAGCAAAGGAGAGTATGGCTACACCTTC. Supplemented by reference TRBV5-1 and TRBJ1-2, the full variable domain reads KAGVTQTPRYLIKTRGQQVTLSCSPISGHRSVSWYQQTPGQGLQFLFEYFSETQRNKGNFPGRFSGRQFSNSRSEMNVSTLELGDSALYLCASKGEYGYTFGSGTRLTVV.

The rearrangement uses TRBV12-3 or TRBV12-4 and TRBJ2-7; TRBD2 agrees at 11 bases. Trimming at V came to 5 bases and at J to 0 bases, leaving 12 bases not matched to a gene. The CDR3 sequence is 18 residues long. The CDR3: CASSGGLAGFSSSYEQYF. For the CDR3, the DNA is TGTGCCAGCAGTGGAGGACTAGCGGGCTTTTCTAGCTCCTACGAGCAGTACTTC.

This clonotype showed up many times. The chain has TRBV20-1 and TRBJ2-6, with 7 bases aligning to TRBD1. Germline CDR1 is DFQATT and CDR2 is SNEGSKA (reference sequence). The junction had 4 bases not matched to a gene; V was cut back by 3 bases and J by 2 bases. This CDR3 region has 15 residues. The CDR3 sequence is CSASPQGAGANVLTF. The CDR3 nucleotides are TGCAGTGCTAGTCCCCAGGGGGCTGGGGCCAACGTCCTGACTTTC.